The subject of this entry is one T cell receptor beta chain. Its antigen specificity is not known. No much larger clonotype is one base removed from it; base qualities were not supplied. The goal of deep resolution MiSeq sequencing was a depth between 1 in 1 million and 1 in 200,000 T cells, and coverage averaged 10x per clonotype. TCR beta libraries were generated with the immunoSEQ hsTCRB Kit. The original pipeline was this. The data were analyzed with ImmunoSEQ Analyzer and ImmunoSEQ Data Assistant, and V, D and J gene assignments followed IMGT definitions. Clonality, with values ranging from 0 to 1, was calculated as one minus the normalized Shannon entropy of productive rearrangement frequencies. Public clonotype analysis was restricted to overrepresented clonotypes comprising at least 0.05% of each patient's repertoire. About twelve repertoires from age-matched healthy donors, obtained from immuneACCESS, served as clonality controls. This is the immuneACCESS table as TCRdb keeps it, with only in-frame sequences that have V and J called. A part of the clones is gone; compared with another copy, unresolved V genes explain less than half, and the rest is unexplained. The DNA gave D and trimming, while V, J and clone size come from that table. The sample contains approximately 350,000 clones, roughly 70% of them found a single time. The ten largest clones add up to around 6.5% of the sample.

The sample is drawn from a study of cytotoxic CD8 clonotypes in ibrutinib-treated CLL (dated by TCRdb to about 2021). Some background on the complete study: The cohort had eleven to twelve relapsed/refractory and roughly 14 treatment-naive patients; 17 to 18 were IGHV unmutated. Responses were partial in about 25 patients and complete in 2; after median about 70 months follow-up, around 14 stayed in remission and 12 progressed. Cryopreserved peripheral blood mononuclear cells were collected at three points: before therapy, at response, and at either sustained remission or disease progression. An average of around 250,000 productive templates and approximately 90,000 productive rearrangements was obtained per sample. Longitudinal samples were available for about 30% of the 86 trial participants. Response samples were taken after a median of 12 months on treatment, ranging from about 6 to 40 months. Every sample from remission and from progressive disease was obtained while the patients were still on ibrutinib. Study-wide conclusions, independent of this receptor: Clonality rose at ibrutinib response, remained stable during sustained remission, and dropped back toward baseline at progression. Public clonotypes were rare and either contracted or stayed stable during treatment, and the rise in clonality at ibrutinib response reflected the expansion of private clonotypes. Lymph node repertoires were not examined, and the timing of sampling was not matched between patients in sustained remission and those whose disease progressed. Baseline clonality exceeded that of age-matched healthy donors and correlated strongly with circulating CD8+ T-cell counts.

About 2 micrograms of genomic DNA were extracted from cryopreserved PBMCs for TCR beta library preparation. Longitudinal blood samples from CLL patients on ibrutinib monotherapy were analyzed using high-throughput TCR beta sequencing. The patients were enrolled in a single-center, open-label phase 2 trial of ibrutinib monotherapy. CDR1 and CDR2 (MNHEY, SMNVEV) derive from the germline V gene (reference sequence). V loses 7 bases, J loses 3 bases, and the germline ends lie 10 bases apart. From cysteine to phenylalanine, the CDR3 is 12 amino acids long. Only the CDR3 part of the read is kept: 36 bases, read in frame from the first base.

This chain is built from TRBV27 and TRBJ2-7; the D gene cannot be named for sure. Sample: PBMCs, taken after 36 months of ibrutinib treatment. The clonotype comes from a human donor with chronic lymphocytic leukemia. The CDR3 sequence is CASTGDGYEQYF. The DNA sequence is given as TGTGCCAGCACAGGAGATGGCTACGAGCAGTACTTC.